At least ten counts were recorded for the clone carrying this T cell receptor beta chain. This entry belongs to a study of response to subunit inactivated influenza vaccine. This CDR3 spans 16 amino acids. The V gene end was trimmed by 3 bases and the J gene end by 4 bases; junction bases not matched to a gene: 6. In germline, CDR1 is SGDLS, CDR2 YYNGEE. From the RT-PCR reads, TCRdb called clonotypes with MiXCR, one entry per CDR3 protein. The sample lists about 170,000 distinct CDR3 sequences; 9.5% to 15% were seen once. A further study also used this sample, focusing on T cells expressing NK-cell markers. According to that study: Scientists made TCR beta cDNA using 5'RACE template switching with UMIs. For a few donors, these clonotypes were likewise the leading ones in the CD3+CD56-NKG2C+ fraction.

The sequence derives from a man aged 50-59 years who received an inactivated influenza vaccine. The sequencing here drew on CD8+ T cells sorted from PBMCs, taken 11 to 12 days after vaccination. The rearrangement joins TRBV9 to TRBJ2-3; 12 positions match TRBD2. The CDR3 region has the DNA TGTGCCAGCAGCGGACCACTAGCGGGGGGTGCAGATACGCAGTATTTT. Translated, it gives CASSGPLAGGADTQYF.